Detailed here is one TCR beta chain. This sample is drawn from a study of blood T cell repertoires in COVID-19. Study as a whole: Samples of COVID-19 (acute and convalescent) were obtained from the United States, Italy and Spain. PBMCs, B-cell-depleted T cells, or T cells provided the cDNA or gDNA that made up the material.

Looked up from germline, CDR1 is MNHEY and CDR2 is SVGAGI. The V gene end was trimmed by 6 bases and the J gene end by 8 bases; junction bases not matched to a gene: 10. The CDR3 is made up of 15 amino acids. Methods used by the authors: Counts of nucleated cells, estimated from reference gene primer amplification, were obtained. Method: immunoSEQ multiplex PCR; TCRdb's copy keeps in-frame clones and lacks some. Clonal size and the V and J genes are those of that table, whereas D and trimming came from the DNA. Altogether over 100,000 clones are present, approximately 89% being singletons, with the ten largest covering 10% to 13%.

The V call is TRBV6-5, the J call TRBJ1-4, with 9 positions matching TRBD1. Specimen: peripheral blood. This TCR was recovered from a man between 45 and 60 years old with acute or convalescent COVID-19. CDR3 in DNA: TGTGCCAGCAGACGAAGGGGACAGGGCGTCGAAAAACTGTTTTTT. This codes for CASRRRGQGVEKLFF.